The 7 T cell receptor beta chains below all came from one sample that was sequenced in a study of shared clonotypes between healthy human individuals. The assay was immunoSEQ multiplex PCR, and TCRdb's table has in-frame clones only and misses some. The sample carries millions of clones, roughly 94% recorded once. CD45RO-negative CD8 cells positively selected for CCR7 made up the naive population, which excluded terminally differentiated effector memory CD45RA+ cells. The source material was naive CD8+ T cells sorted from blood. These receptors all stem from a man between 18 and 29 years old in good health.

J is TRBJ2-3 and V is TRBV30; the match to TRBD2 covers 7 bases. CDR3 length equals 16 residues. Per germline, CDR1 GTSNPN and CDR2 SVGIG (reference sequence). Trimming removed 2 bases from V and 7 bases from J; junction bases left unmatched: 15. The CDR3 region has the DNA TGTGCCTGGAGTCTGGGACTAACTCCCGCGGAGAATACGCAGTATTTT. It specifies CAWSLGLTPAENTQYF.

The DNA of the CDR3 is TGTGCCAGCAGCCCCAGCACAGGGGGCGTCGGGTCCGGGGAGCTGTTTTTT. Encoded protein: CASSPSTGGVGSGELFF. V gene TRBV7-9 combines with J gene TRBJ2-2; 9 bases are shared with TRBD1. V gave up 5 bases and J gave up 6 bases; unmatched junction bases: 13. This CDR3 is built from 17 residues. Germline CDR1 SEHNR, CDR2 FQNEAQ (reference sequence). Supplemented by reference TRBV7-9 and TRBJ2-2, the full variable domain reads DTGVSQNPRHKITKRGQNVTFRCDPISEHNRLYWYRQTLGQGPEFLTYFQNEAQLEKSRLLSDRFSAERPKGSFSTLEIQRTEQGDSAMYLCASSPSTGGVGSGELFFGEGSRLTVL.

The chain joins TRBV2 to TRBJ2-2, with 13 bases lining up with TRBD2. After removal of 1 base from V and 4 bases from J, the junction contained 3 bases not matched to a gene. The CDR3 runs 17 residues. Germline-derived CDR1 and CDR2 are SNHLY and FYNNEI. The CDR3 bases are TGTGCCAGCAGTGAAGTGGGACTAGCGGGGCTCACCGGGGAGCTGTTTTTT. Protein: CASSEVGLAGLTGELFF.

The V gene is TRBV6-5, the J gene TRBJ2-1, with 8 positions matching TRBD2. This CDR3 region has 13 residues. Per germline, CDR1 MNHEY and CDR2 SVGAGI. Trimming at V came to 6 bases and at J to 8 bases, leaving 6 bases not matched to a gene. DNA of the CDR3: TGTGCCAGCAGCCTCACTAGCGGCTATGAGCAGTTCTTC. This gives the protein CASSLTSGYEQFF.

V usage is TRBV27 and J usage is TRBJ2-2; TRBD1 is a possible D gene (5 bases). V was trimmed by 2 bases and J by 7 bases, leaving 11 bases between them. Germline CDR1 reads MNHEY; CDR2 reads SMNVEV (reference sequence). The length of the CDR3 is 14 residues. The CDR3 coding sequence is TGTGCCAGCAGTTTACCAGGGTGGAACGGGGAGCTGTTTTTT. Translation gives CASSLPGWNGELFF.

On this clone: Other DNA sequences in the sample encode the same CDR3. The rearrangement joins TRBV27 to TRBJ2-7; D is possibly TRBD1 (6 bases). Germline V gene sequence: CDR1 MNHEY, CDR2 SMNVEV (reference sequence). The CDR3 is 14 residues long. V was cut by 3 bases and J by 4 bases, with 13 bases left in between. The CDR3, as DNA: TGTGCCAGCAGTTTTGGGGCAGGGGAGTACGAGCAGTACTTC. Translation gives CASSFGAGEYEQYF.

The chain recombines TRBV9 with TRBJ2-2, with D possibly being TRBD2 (5 bases). Between the trimmed V and J ends, which lost 0 bases and 2 bases, there was a span of 8 bases. Germline loops: CDR1 SGDLS, CDR2 YYNGEE. The CDR3 loop spans 15 amino acids. CDR3 DNA sequence: TGTGCCAGCAGCGTAGAGCGGCTTAACACCGGGGAGCTGTTTTTT. Protein sequence: CASSVERLNTGELFF.